This TCR beta chain was observed in a study of T cell responses to AZD1222 COVID-19 vaccine. Sequencing was performed with immunoSEQ multiplex PCR; in TCRdb, only in-frame clones are kept and a portion is missing. The table records some 150,000 clones, about nine tenths of them present only once. With regard to this clone: Its matching antigen is unknown.

V dropped 0 bases and J dropped 5; count of bases not matched to a gene: 5. Per germline, CDR1 LGHDT and CDR2 YNNKEL (reference sequence). This CDR3 is 15 amino acids long. Study outcomes and limitations: Reportedly, nearly half of unique spike TCRs recognized epitopes outside B.1.351/B.1.1.7 mutations. Regions 160-218 and 743-854 held dominance among vaccine-associated CD4 TCRs, which spanned spike.

The chain has TRBV3-1 (or the pseudogene TRBV3-2) and TRBJ2-3; 7 bases map to TRBD2. The receptor comes from an adult in good health. The sequencing here drew on peripheral blood, taken on day 0 of AZD1222 vaccination. Here the CDR3 DNA reads TGTGCCAGCAGCCAAGATGGGAGGGTAAGAGATACGCAGTATTTT. Its translation is CASSQDGRVRDTQYF.